These 18 T cell receptor beta chains share one sample of origin, sequenced in a study of T-cell reconstitution after alpha-beta-depleted transplantation in children listed by TCRdb under 2016. Receptor libraries were prepared by PCR. These reads were obtained on an Illumina HiSeq 2500. To normalize quantification of the TCRbeta repertoire, the TCR libraries were built with molecular barcoding that relied on unique molecular identifiers. TCRdb reran the public reads through fastp at Q25 and MiXCR, keeping productive beta chains. CDR3 protein duplicates are merged, each entry listing the most common genes and DNA. The sample has 150,000 to 200,000 distinct CDR3 sequences on record, around 6.8% of them singletons. The ten largest clonotypes hold around 3.1% of the sample. This material consisted of PBMCs from the stem cell graft donor, taken from the stem cell graft. These receptors originate from a human donor who donated a stem cell graft to a child with Wiskott-Aldrich syndrome.

At least ten counts were recorded for this clonotype. The chain couples TRBV27 to TRBJ2-1, with 8 bases lining up with TRBD2. The CDR3 runs to 15 residues. The germline CDR1 and CDR2 sequences are MNHEY and SMNVEV (reference sequence). Trimming removed 6 bases from V and 4 bases from J; junction bases left unmatched: 8. The DNA for the CDR3 is TGTGCCAGCAGCTCGGCTAGCGGGCTTTACAATGAGCAGTTCTTC. Its protein product is CASSSASGLYNEQFF.

This clonotype was detected a few times. The gene calls are TRBV18 and TRBJ2-7; unclear D gene. V was trimmed by 6 bases and J by 3 bases, leaving 15 bases between them. The CDR3 is made up of 14 amino acids. From germline, CDR1 is KGHSH and CDR2 LQKENI. The CDR3 bases are TGTGCCAGCTCGACTCTGGACCTCAACTACGAGCAGTACTTC. Its translation is CASSTLDLNYEQYF.

This clonotype was counted many times. The chain has TRBV12-3 or TRBV12-4 and TRBJ2-7; no clear D gene. The CDR3 spans 15 residues. The germline V and J ends were trimmed by 5 bases and 2 bases, with 16 bases remaining between them. CDR3 in DNA: TGTGCCAGCAGTCTATCGACTGGGTGGGCCTACGAGCAGTACTTC. Encoded protein: CASSLSTGWAYEQYF.

This clonotype was observed many times. This sequence joins TRBV6-5 and TRBJ2-2; no clear D gene. Trimming removed 0 bases at V and 4 bases at J, with 12 bases between. CDR3 length equals 16 residues. Germline V CDR1 and CDR2: MNHEY, SVGAGI. CDR3 in amino acids: CASSYSRFSGTGELFF. The CDR3 bases are TGTGCCAGCAGTTACTCGCGGTTCAGTGGCACCGGGGAGCTGTTTTTT.

There are many counts of this clonotype. The chain is built from TRBV24-1 and TRBJ2-5, with 10 bases fitting TRBD1. Trimming at V came to 4 bases and at J to 2 bases, leaving 9 bases not matched to a gene. Germline V gives CDR1 KGHDR, CDR2 SFDVKD. The CDR3 totals 17 residues. The CDR3 bases are TGTGCCACCAGTGACCGCGGACAGGGGGATACTCAAGAGACCCAGTACTTC. Translating it yields CATSDRGQGDTQETQYF.

In this sample, this clonotype turned up many times. CDR3 amino acids: CASRPGQGRNQPQHF. The CDR3 bases are TGTGCCAGCAGACCCGGACAGGGTAGGAATCAGCCCCAGCATTTT. J is TRBJ1-5 and V is TRBV12-3 or TRBV12-4; 8 bases align to TRBD1. V was clipped by 6 bases and J by 4 bases; unmatched bases: 8. The CDR3 has 15 residues.

Only a few counts were recorded for this clonotype. The V call is TRBV2, the J call TRBJ2-7, with TRBD2 matching over 7 bases. V was pared by 10 bases and J by 2 bases, with 11 bases of the junction left unmatched. The CDR3 covers 14 residues. Germline lookup yields CDR1 SNHLY and CDR2 FYNNEI. In DNA form, the CDR3 reads TGTGCCACCCTTATTACGGGGGGTACCTACGAGCAGTACTTC. Translation gives CATLITGGTYEQYF.

This clonotype was detected ten times or more. The chain carries TRBV29-1 and TRBJ1-2; D may be TRBD1 (6 bases). The CDR3 contains 15 residues. V lost 0 bases to trimming and J lost 8 bases, with 19 bases between them. CDR1 is SQVTM, CDR2 ANQGSEA, per germline. The CDR3 DNA reads TGCAGCGTTGAAGAGGTGTCGCGGGGCAGGGGCGGCTACACCTTC. Its translation: CSVEEVSRGRGGYTF.

This clonotype was seen only a few times. V and J are TRBV5-5 and TRBJ2-7, with 10 bases lining up with TRBD1. V shed 5 bases and J 7 bases; nucleotides not matched to a gene: 9. The CDR3 spans 14 residues. Germline lookup yields CDR1 SGHKS and CDR2 YYEKEE (reference sequence). For the CDR3, the DNA is TGTGCCAGCAGACCCGGGACAGGGGTTTGGGAGCAGTACTTC. This codes for CASRPGTGVWEQYF.

This clonotype was picked up many times. This rearrangement joins TRBV12-1 to TRBJ2-3; TRBD1, the table's D call, was not compared with the DNA. TRBV12-1 is tagged as a pseudogene. This CDR3 region has 17 residues. CDR3 DNA sequence: TGTGCCAGCAGCCCCGAGGGGACAGCGGGGGGCACAGATACGCAGTATTTT. Amino acids: CASSPEGTAGGTDTQYF.

Regarding this clonotype: At one end, the junction sequence differs from germline, possibly due to a read error. The V call is TRBV5-1, the J call TRBJ2-1, with D maybe TRBD2 (5 bases). The CDR3 is 15 residues long. The V gene's germline CDR1 is SGHRS and CDR2 YFSETQ. The chain's CDR3 is CASSTDGNSSNEQFF. For the CDR3, the DNA is TGCGCCAGCAGCACGGACGGGAACTCCTCCAATGAGCAGTTCTTC.

The gene calls are TRBV5-1 and TRBJ2-2, with unresolved D. CDR1 is SGHRS and CDR2 is YFSETQ in the germline V gene. V was cut by 4 bases and J by 4 bases, with 17 bases left in between. This CDR3 comprises 16 residues. This CDR3 reads CASSRDPAQATGELFF. CDR3 nucleotide sequence: TGCGCCAGCAGCCGTGACCCCGCTCAGGCCACCGGGGAGCTGTTTTTT.

This clonotype was seen ten or more times. CDR3 sequence: CASSSNIDREQFF. The CDR3 region has the DNA TGTGCCAGCAGTTCCAACATAGACAGGGAGCAGTTCTTC. The chain employs TRBV6-5 and TRBJ2-1; D is perhaps TRBD1 (6 bases). Trimming shortened V by 4 bases and J by 10 bases, and 14 bases separated the two germline ends. Germline loops: CDR1 MNHEY, CDR2 SVGAGI. The CDR3 sequence is 13 residues long.

This clonotype occurred many times. The rearrangement joins TRBV20-1 to TRBJ1-6; a possible D gene is TRBD1 (5 bases). Germline CDR1 is DFQATT and CDR2 is SNEGSKA (reference sequence). V was shortened by 1 base and J by 10 bases, with 11 bases between the two germline ends. This CDR3 comprises 13 residues. CDR3 residues: CSARVQGGSPLHF. Written as DNA, the CDR3 is TGCAGTGCTAGAGTGCAGGGAGGCTCACCCCTCCACTTT.

This clonotype has ten or more counts. This sequence joins TRBV7-2 and TRBJ2-7; D is perhaps TRBD1 (6 bases). V was cut by 5 bases and J by 0 bases, with 8 bases left in between. Germline V lookup: CDR1 SGHTA, CDR2 FQGNSA. The CDR3 length is 13 residues. The CDR3 loop reads CASSRTVSYEQYF. The CDR3 bases are TGTGCCAGCAGCCGGACAGTCTCCTACGAGCAGTACTTC. The whole variable domain, filled in from reference TRBV7-2 and TRBJ2-7, reads GAGVSQSPSNKVTEKGKDVELRCDPISGHTALYWYRQSLGQGLEFLIYFQGNSAPDKSGLPSDRFSAERTGGSVSTLTIQRTQQEDSAVYLCASSRTVSYEQYFGPGTRLTVT.

The gene calls are TRBV18 and TRBJ2-1, with 7 bases matching TRBD1. CDR3 length: 14 amino acids. CDR1 and CDR2 (germline): KGHSH, LQKENI. V was clipped by 3 bases and J by 3 bases; unmatched bases: 2. The CDR3 sequence: CASSPGQNYNEQFF. Here the CDR3 DNA reads TGTGCCAGCTCACCGGGACAGAACTACAATGAGCAGTTCTTC.

The chain has TRBV29-1 and TRBJ1-2, with D possibly being TRBD1 (5 bases). Trimming took off 8 bases at V and 12 bases at J, with 16 bases between the two ends. The CDR3 sequence is 10 residues long. Germline CDR1 and CDR2: SQVTM and ANQGSEA. The CDR3 nucleotides are TGCAGCTGGGGGGACCGGGGGAACACCTTC. It is translated as CSWGDRGNTF.

This clonotype has ten or more counts. V is TRBV29-1 and J is TRBJ1-2, with D hard to call. The CDR3 totals 13 residues. V lost 2 bases and J 1 base, leaving 8 bases between the germline ends. The germline CDR1 and CDR2 sequences are SQVTM and ANQGSEA. The CDR3 DNA reads as TGCAGCGTTGAAAGCGGATTTAACTATGGCTACACCTTC. Translation: CSVESGFNYGYTF.